This T cell receptor beta chain is from a study of T cell responses to AZD1222 COVID-19 vaccine. V was pared by 6 bases and J by 5 bases, with 23 bases between. CDR3 length: 16 amino acids. Looked up from germline, CDR1 is SGHRS and CDR2 is YFSETQ. Libraries were prepared by immunoSEQ multiplex PCR; TCRdb keeps only in-frame clonotypes and omits some of them. The sample records approximately 110,000 clones, roughly nine tenths being singletons. This TCR was recovered from an adult who received the AZD1222 COVID-19 vaccine. The chain recombines TRBV5-1 with TRBJ1-2; TRBD1 is a possible D gene (5 bases). Sequencing used peripheral blood, obtained 28 days after the second AZD1222 dose. The CDR3 nucleotides read TGCGCCAGCAAAACTGGGGCCAGGCCAGGCCTTTATGGCTACACCTTC. Translation: CASKTGARPGLYGYTF.